This T cell receptor (beta chain) was identified during a study of cytomegalovirus exposure and HLA in healthy donors. Study overall: Genotyping showed 75% to 90% of fewer than 500 donors falling in the Caucasian-associated ancestry cluster.

Healthy bone marrow donors made up the donors. 13 Jbeta primers and 60 Vbeta primers were used for the PCR. Clones were read by immunoSEQ multiplex PCR, and TCRdb kept only the in-frame ones, dropping some. The sample carries roughly 180,000 clones, approximately 80% recorded once. Regarding this clone: Antigen specificity is unknown.

CDR1 is LNHDA and CDR2 is SQIVND in the germline V gene (reference sequence). V gave up 5 bases and J gave up 0 bases, with 10 bases separating them. The CDR3 totals 14 residues. Study-level findings and limits: It was taken for granted in presence/absence analyses that sequencing depth across donors was roughly uniform.

The source material was PBMCs. V gene TRBV19 combines with J gene TRBJ1-1; D is undetermined. The source is a girl between 10 and 17 years old in good health and CMV-seropositive. CDR3 region: CASSVQRMNTEAFF. CDR3 in DNA: TGTGCCAGTAGTGTACAGAGAATGAACACTGAAGCTTTCTTT.